This T cell receptor beta chain stems from a study of T cells in Graves' hyperthyroidism and ophthalmopathy. Study observations and caveats: Ophthalmopathy cases were set apart from stable hyperthyroidism by a 13 V-J model.

The table lists this clonotype with a few counts. The antigen is undetermined. Amplified regions were TCR beta CDR3 sequences from RNA transcripts. The study used the HTBI primer set for a first-round RT-PCR of the TCR CDR3. TCRdb recomputed calls from the multiplex PCR reads with MiXCR, one row per CDR3 protein. The data contain 90,000 to 120,000 distinct CDR3 sequences, about 15% of them seen just once; the ten biggest clones take up about 42%. Hyperthyroidism, newly diagnosed and lasting under 2 months, affected patients aged 18 to 65. Uncontrolled infection, other autoimmune disease, pregnancy and lactation each barred patients from inclusion. Per germline, CDR1 DFQATT and CDR2 SNEGSKA (reference sequence). Trimming at V came to 3 bases and at J to 6 bases, leaving 8 bases not matched to a gene. There are 15 residues in the CDR3.

V and J are TRBV20-1 and TRBJ2-1, with TRBD2 matching over 10 bases. The clonotype was recovered from a woman between 50 and 59 years old with Graves' hyperthyroidism. The source material was blood. DNA for the CDR3: TGCAGTGCTAGTTTTCTAGCGGGAGATCTCAATGAGCAGTTCTTC. It yields the protein CSASFLAGDLNEQFF.